This TCR beta chain comes out of a study of cytomegalovirus exposure and HLA in healthy donors. Overall study context: HLA-typed donors were the source of around 87 million unique TCRs, which an early data release held.

With regard to this clone: The antigen remains undetermined.

Study outcomes and limitations: There were about 160 TCR beta chains listed as cytomegalovirus-associated. More clonal expansion characterized HLA-associated TCR beta chains than equally common others in a later analysis. Analyses of presence/absence relied on an assumption of roughly uniform sequencing depth across donors.

The PCR contained 60 Vbeta and 13 Jbeta primers. Generated by immunoSEQ multiplex PCR, the TCRdb table keeps only in-frame clones and is missing some. In the table there are about 260,000 clones, more than 55% of which are singletons. The CDR3 contains 14 residues. V lost 0 bases and J lost 5; bases outside the gene matches: 1. The germline gives CDR1 SGHTA, CDR2 FQGTGA. The sequence was obtained from a female donor in good health and CMV-seronegative. The chain recombines TRBV7-3 with TRBJ2-7, with 10 bases aligning to TRBD1. The sample consisted of PBMCs. CDR3 in amino acids: CASSLTGTGDEQYF. CDR3 DNA: TGTGCCAGCAGCTTAACTGGGACAGGGGACGAGCAGTACTTC.